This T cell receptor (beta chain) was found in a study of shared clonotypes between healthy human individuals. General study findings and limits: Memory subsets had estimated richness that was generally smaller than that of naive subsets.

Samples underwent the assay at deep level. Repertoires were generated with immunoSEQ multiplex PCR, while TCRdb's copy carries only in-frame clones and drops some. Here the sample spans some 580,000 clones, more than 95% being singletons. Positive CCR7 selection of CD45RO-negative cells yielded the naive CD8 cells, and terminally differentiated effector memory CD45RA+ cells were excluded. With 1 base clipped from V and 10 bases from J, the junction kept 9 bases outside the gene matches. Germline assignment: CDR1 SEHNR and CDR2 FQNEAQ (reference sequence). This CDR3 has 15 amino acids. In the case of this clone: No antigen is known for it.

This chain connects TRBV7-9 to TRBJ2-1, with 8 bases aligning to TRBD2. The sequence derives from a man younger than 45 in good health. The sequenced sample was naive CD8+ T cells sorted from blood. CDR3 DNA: TGTGCCAGCAGCTTAGGGGGACTAGGTGGCTTGGAGCAGTTCTTC. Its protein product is CASSLGGLGGLEQFF.